The sequence of this T cell receptor (beta chain) was determined in a study of blood T cell repertoires in COVID-19. Study details: Material from acute and convalescent COVID-19 was sourced from the United States, Italy and Spain.

The CDR3 loop spans 16 amino acids. Per the germline V gene, CDR1 is LNHDA and CDR2 is SQIVND (reference sequence). V was pared by 6 bases and J by 3 bases, with 10 bases of the junction left unmatched. Repertoires were generated with immunoSEQ multiplex PCR, while TCRdb's copy carries only in-frame clones and drops some. Here the sample spans roughly 290,000 clones, 70% to 90% being singletons. In Cohort 3, a recovered donor had either two negative PCRs, clearance, or symptom resolution. The receptor comes from a woman younger than 45 who had recovered from COVID-19. The V call is TRBV19, the J call TRBJ1-4; TRBD1 matches 7 bases. Sequencing was performed on PBMCs or T cells enriched from blood (not recorded which). CDR3 residues: CASRDSTGQSNEKLFF. CDR3 DNA sequence: TGTGCCAGTAGGGATTCTACGGGACAGTCTAATGAAAAACTGTTTTTT.